This T cell receptor beta chain was recorded in a study of cytomegalovirus exposure and HLA in healthy donors. Findings and caveats of the study: Several top significant clusters appeared, in a later analysis, to be linked to common viral pathogens. Generally TCR sequences proved uncommon, though certain public TCRs appeared in numerous donors.

Healthy people donating bone marrow made up the donors. Primers included in the PCR were 60 Vbeta and 13 Jbeta primers. Only in-frame clones appear in the TCRdb table, and some are missing; sequencing was by immunoSEQ multiplex PCR. Here the sample table reports about 160,000 clones. CDR3 length: 14 amino acids. Trimming took 5 bases from V and 0 from J, leaving 8 bases between them. Looked up from germline, CDR1 is LNHDA and CDR2 is SQIVND (reference sequence). As concerns this clone: Its cognate antigen is unknown.

Input material: PBMCs. The genes are TRBV19 and TRBJ1-5, with a possible D match to TRBD1 (5 bases). This clonotype originated in a woman aged 55-69 years in good health and CMV-seronegative. CDR3 nucleotides: TGTGCCAGTAGTTTGACAGTTAGCAATCAGCCCCAGCATTTT. Translating it yields CASSLTVSNQPQHF.